Sequencing of this T cell receptor beta chain was carried out in a study of T cells expressing NK-cell markers. TCRdb re-called the 5' RACE reads and catalogs CDR3 proteins one per entry, DNA excluded. The sample's table shows 200,000 to 300,000 distinct CDR3 sequences. The CDR3 length is 14 residues. Germline lookup yields CDR1 SNHLY and CDR2 FYNNEI. V usage is TRBV2 and J usage is TRBJ2-1; TCRdb's D gene call, TRBD2, goes unchecked for lack of DNA. The sample was blood T cells: a sorted CD56 or NKG2C T cell subset, CD4+ or CD8+ T cells, or bulk PBMC T cells (not recorded which). The receptor's source is a woman aged 18-69 years in good health. CDR3 residues: CASRLGGGGNEQFF.